Each of the 28 T cell receptor beta chains below was sequenced from the same sample in a study of vaccination effects on CD4 cells after COVID-19. This table comes from immunoSEQ multiplex PCR, and its TCRdb copy is limited to in-frame clones, with some not included. The sample records about 61,000 clones, about four fifths being singletons. Their antigens are not known. Antigen-specific CD4+ T cells were expanded with viral peptide pools in the ViraFEST assay before sequencing. Cultured cells yielded isolated CD4+ T cells after less than 11 days. This specimen consisted of CD4+ T cells from PBMCs cultured with HCoV-229E spike peptides, obtained before COVID-19 vaccination. These receptors were obtained from a human donor who received a COVID-19 vaccine.

The rearrangement joins TRBV9 to TRBJ2-1; 11 bases are a match to TRBD2. The CDR3 length is 16 residues. Germline V gives CDR1 SGDLS, CDR2 YYNGEE. The trim removed 3 bases at V and 1 base at J, leaving 3 bases unmatched. The CDR3 coding sequence is TGTGCCAGCAGCGGGATAGCGGGGGGGTCCTACAATGAGCAGTTCTTC. Translated: CASSGIAGGSYNEQFF.

J is TRBJ1-2 and V is TRBV10-1, with a possible D match to TRBD1 (6 bases). This CDR3 has 13 residues. Trimming removed 8 bases at V and 8 bases at J, with 18 bases between. Germline loops: CDR1 WNHNN, CDR2 SYGVQD (reference sequence). CDR3 sequence reads: CASSPDSQRGYTF. CDR3 nucleotides: TGCGCCAGCTCGCCGGACAGTCAGAGGGGCTACACCTTC.

This clone was recorded a few times. The rearrangement links TRBV7-9 to TRBJ1-4, with TRBD1 matching over 7 bases. V was pared by 1 base and J by 5 bases, with 1 base of the junction left unmatched. In germline, CDR1 is SEHNR, CDR2 FQNEAQ (reference sequence). This CDR3 region has 14 residues. The CDR3 nucleotides are TGTGCCAGCAGCTTAGGACAGGGAAATGAAAAACTGTTTTTT. It yields the protein CASSLGQGNEKLFF.

The chain uses TRBV7-3 and TRBJ1-1, with D possibly matching TRBD1 (5 bases). Trimming took off 5 bases at V and 2 bases at J, with 15 bases between the two ends. The CDR3 loop spans 15 amino acids. Per germline, CDR1 SGHTA and CDR2 FQGTGA. CDR3 protein: CASSGTTGGNTEAFF. For the CDR3, the DNA is TGTGCCAGCAGCGGAACAACCGGGGGAAACACTGAAGCTTTCTTT.

V gene TRBV7-2 combines with J gene TRBJ2-3; weak D call: TRBD2 (6 bases). Germline V gene lookup returns CDR1 SGHTA and CDR2 FQGNSA. This CDR3 is 15 amino acids long. Trimming removed 3 bases from V and 2 bases from J, with 12 bases in between. The DNA for the CDR3 is TGTGCCAGCAGCTTCGGGCGGGGTAACACAGATACGCAGTATTTT. Encoded protein: CASSFGRGNTDTQYF. Full variable domain (outside the CDR3, taken from reference TRBV7-2 and TRBJ2-3): GAGVSQSPSNKVTEKGKDVELRCDPISGHTALYWYRQSLGQGLEFLIYFQGNSAPDKSGLPSDRFSAERTGGSVSTLTIQRTQQEDSAVYLCASSFGRGNTDTQYFGPGTRLTVL.

The chain is built from TRBV6-6 and TRBJ2-4; 7 positions agree with TRBD2. V was pared by 4 bases and J by 4 bases, with 10 bases of the junction left unmatched. CDR1 is MNHNY and CDR2 is SVGAGI in the germline V gene (reference sequence). The CDR3 is made up of 16 amino acids. CDR3 coding DNA: TGTGCCAGCAGTTGGGGGGGGGATTTAACTAAAAACATTCAGTACTTC. As protein: CASSWGGDLTKNIQYF.

This sequence joins TRBV2 and TRBJ1-6; D is ambiguous. CDR1 is SNHLY and CDR2 is FYNNEI in the germline V gene. Trimming removed 3 bases at V and 5 bases at J, with 8 bases between. This CDR3 comprises 14 residues. This CDR3 is CASSDNRDNSPLHF. The CDR3 DNA follows: TGTGCCAGCAGTGACAACAGAGATAATTCACCCCTCCACTTT.

CDR3 in amino acids: CASTFGDAEKLFF. The CDR3 DNA reads as TGTGCCAGTACTTTCGGGGATGCTGAAAAACTGTTTTTT. The rearrangement links TRBV28 to TRBJ1-4; D not certain. V was shortened by 9 bases and J by 7 bases, with 15 bases between the two germline ends. Germline V gene sequence: CDR1 MDHEN, CDR2 SYDVKM. The CDR3 loop spans 13 amino acids. Full variable domain (outside the CDR3, taken from reference TRBV28 and TRBJ1-4): DVKVTQSSRYLVKRTGEKVFLECVQDMDHENMFWYRQDPGLGLRLIYFSYDVKMKEKGDIPEGYSVSREKKERFSLILESASTNQTSMYLCASTFGDAEKLFFGSGTQLSVL.

The CDR3 coding sequence is TGTGCCAGCAGCTTAGTTTATCATTCCTATAATTCACCCCTCCACTTT. Its translation is CASSLVYHSYNSPLHF. The chain uses TRBV7-2 and TRBJ1-6; D not resolved. The CDR3 sequence is 16 residues long. Germline CDR1 is SGHTA and CDR2 is FQGNSA. Trimming pared 1 base from V and 1 base from J, leaving 8 bases between.

The J gene is TRBJ2-5, the V gene TRBV2, with D possibly called TRBD1 or TRBD2 (5 bases each). The V gene lost 7 bases and the J gene lost 3 bases, with 12 bases spanning the gap. Per germline, CDR1 SNHLY and CDR2 FYNNEI. The CDR3 extends over 13 amino acids. The CDR3 protein is CASMRGVEETQYF. DNA of the CDR3: TGTGCCAGCATGAGAGGGGTGGAAGAGACCCAGTACTTC.

Written as DNA, the CDR3 is TGCGCCAGCGGTAGGGCGGGGGGCCACAATGAGCAGTTCTTC. Protein product: CASGRAGGHNEQFF. V is TRBV5-1 and J is TRBJ2-1; 8 bases map to TRBD2. V gave up 7 bases and J gave up 5 bases; unmatched junction bases: 8. CDR3 size: 14 residues. In germline, CDR1 is SGHRS, CDR2 YFSETQ.

The chain couples TRBV7-3 to TRBJ2-6; D unresolved. CDR1 SGHTA and CDR2 FQGTGA come from the germline V gene. This CDR3 has 14 amino acids. V was shortened by 5 bases and J by 3 bases, with 8 bases between the two germline ends. For the CDR3, the DNA is TGTGCCAGCAGCCCCCGTTATGGGGCCAACGTCCTGACTTTC. Translated, it gives CASSPRYGANVLTF.

The J gene is TRBJ2-7, the V gene TRBV7-3; no firm D call. The CDR3 has 16 amino acids. V lost 0 bases and J lost 4, with 16 bases in between. Germline V gene data show CDR1 as SGHTA and CDR2 as FQGTGA. CDR3 protein: CASSLTFLRGKYEQYV. In nucleotides, the CDR3 is TGTGCCAGCAGCTTAACGTTCCTCCGAGGAAAGTACGAGCAGTACGTC.

This clone has only one observation. This rearrangement joins TRBV7-2 to TRBJ2-3; 10 positions agree with TRBD2. This CDR3 comprises 17 residues. With V trimmed by 3 bases and J by 2 bases, 8 bases remained unmatched. Germline CDR1 and CDR2: SGHTA and FQGNSA. The DNA of the CDR3 is TGTGCCAGCAGCTTCCCCCTAGCGGGGGTTCCCACAGATACGCAGTATTTT. Amino acids: CASSFPLAGVPTDTQYF.

This chain links TRBV30 with TRBJ1-4; TRBD1 aligns across 7 bases. V shed 3 bases, J shed 7 bases, and the junction held 8 bases outside the gene matches. Germline-derived CDR1 and CDR2 are GTSNPN and SVGIG (reference sequence). The CDR3 is made up of 14 amino acids. The CDR3, as DNA: TGTGCCTGGAGCAGACAGGGAGGGGGTGAAAAACTGTTTTTT. Its translation is CAWSRQGGGEKLFF.

The chain is built from TRBV6-6 and TRBJ1-1; D is unresolved. Germline lookup yields CDR1 MNHNY and CDR2 SVGAGI (reference sequence). The CDR3 is made up of 13 amino acids. V gave up 2 bases and J gave up 6 bases, with 10 bases separating them. CDR3 loop: CASSYDLGSEAFF. CDR3 coding DNA: TGTGCCAGCAGTTACGATTTGGGTTCTGAAGCTTTCTTT.

This clone was detected a few times. The genes are TRBV5-4 and TRBJ1-6; D is undetermined. The CDR3 runs 13 residues. Deletions cut 0 bases from V and 9 bases from J, with 7 bases between. Germline CDR1 and CDR2: SGHNT and YYREEE (reference sequence). The CDR3 loop is CASSLGGISPLHF. The CDR3 coding sequence is TGTGCCAGCAGCTTGGGGGGAATTTCACCCCTCCACTTT.

V and J are TRBV7-3 and TRBJ2-2, with D possibly TRBD1 on 6 matching bases. In germline, CDR1 is SGHTA, CDR2 FQGTGA. Trimming removed 0 bases at V and 5 bases at J, with 10 bases between. This CDR3 spans 15 amino acids. CDR3 in DNA: TGTGCCAGCAGCTTAACGTTAGGGGGAACCGGGGAGCTGTTTTTT. The encoded protein is CASSLTLGGTGELFF.

V gene TRBV9 combines with J gene TRBJ2-1, with D possibly matching TRBD2 (6 bases). CDR1 SGDLS and CDR2 YYNGEE come from the germline V gene. The CDR3 is 17 amino acids. Trimming took 0 bases from V and 4 from J, leaving 17 bases between them. The CDR3 coding sequence is TGTGCCAGCAGCGTAGAAGGGGACTCACTATTATACAATGAGCAGTTCTTC. It yields the protein CASSVEGDSLLYNEQFF.

This sequence joins TRBV6-6 and TRBJ2-7, with D tentatively TRBD2 (5 bases). Germline CDR1 reads MNHNY; CDR2 reads SVGAGI (reference sequence). Trimming took off 8 bases at V and 0 bases at J, with 20 bases between the two ends. The CDR3 is 16 amino acids. The DNA of the CDR3 is TGTGCCAGCTCCTCACGGGGATCCCTTCCCTCCTACGAGCAGTACGTC. This codes for CASSSRGSLPSYEQYV.

This chain connects TRBV28 to TRBJ2-7; D is possibly TRBD1 (5 bases). The CDR3 covers 14 residues. Germline V gene lookup returns CDR1 MDHEN and CDR2 SYDVKM. V was cut by 2 bases and J by 6 bases, with 14 bases left in between. DNA for the CDR3: TGTGCCAGCAGTTTAGTGCAGGGTTCCACCGAGCAGTACGTC. Its protein product is CASSLVQGSTEQYV.

Only one count was recorded for this clone. The chain links TRBV7-3 to TRBJ2-5; 12 bases are a match to TRBD2. The CDR3 length is 15 residues. Trimming took 4 bases from V and 4 from J; bases not matched to a gene: 4. Per germline, CDR1 SGHTA and CDR2 FQGTGA. CDR3 in DNA: TGTGCCAGCAGCTCTAGCGGGGGGGCCGGAGAGACCCAGTACTTC. It is translated as CASSSSGGAGETQYF.

V is TRBV2 and J is TRBJ1-2; D may be TRBD1 (5 bases). Germline lookup yields CDR1 SNHLY and CDR2 FYNNEI. The V and J ends lost 6 bases and 7 bases respectively, with 15 bases between them. CDR3 length: 13 amino acids. This chain's CDR3 is CASRRDLRSGYTF. The CDR3, as DNA: TGTGCCAGCAGAAGGGACCTCAGGTCTGGCTACACCTTC.

The V and J genes are TRBV7-8 and TRBJ2-2; D not resolved. Germline CDR1 is SGHVS and CDR2 is FQNEAQ. The CDR3 spans 14 residues. V lost 4 bases and J 3 bases, leaving 9 bases between the germline ends. DNA of the CDR3: TGTGCCAGCAGCTCGGTCAGGTACACCGGGGAGCTGTTTTTT. As protein: CASSSVRYTGELFF.

CDR3 in amino acids: CASSGGRWDTEAFF. CDR3 bases: TGTGCCAGCAGCGGGGGACGCTGGGACACTGAAGCTTTCTTT. The V call is TRBV9, the J call TRBJ1-1; D is possibly TRBD1 (5 bases). Trimming removed 3 bases from V and 3 bases from J, with 12 bases in between. CDR1 and CDR2 (germline): SGDLS, YYNGEE. The CDR3 is 14 residues long.

The rearrangement joins TRBV7-2 to TRBJ2-5; TRBD2 matches at 10 bases. The V and J ends lost 5 bases and 1 base, in that order; junction bases with no gene match: 7. The CDR3 has 16 residues. Germline CDR1 SGHTA, CDR2 FQGNSA. The CDR3 region is CASSLASGGLQETQYF. CDR3 in DNA: TGTGCCAGCAGCCTCGCTAGCGGGGGACTCCAAGAGACCCAGTACTTC.

This clone was seen once. The V gene is TRBV7-3, the J gene TRBJ1-2, with 11 bases matching TRBD1. Germline CDR1 and CDR2: SGHTA and FQGTGA. V shed 4 bases and J 2 bases; nucleotides not matched to a gene: 3. This CDR3 has 15 amino acids. The CDR3 DNA is TGTGCCAGCAGCTACCGGGACAGGGGGAACTATGGCTACACCTTC. This translates into CASSYRDRGNYGYTF.

This chain uses TRBV19 with TRBJ1-2; 9 bases match TRBD1. The CDR3 sequence is 15 residues long. Germline CDR1 and CDR2: LNHDA and SQIVND (reference sequence). Trimming took 3 bases from V and 4 from J; bases not matched to a gene: 6. The CDR3 nucleotides read TGTGCCAGTAGTATCAGTATGGGACAGGGCTATGGCTACACCTTC. This encodes CASSISMGQGYGYTF.